One sample yielded the 23 T cell receptor beta chains listed below, sequenced in a study of Ad26.COV2.S vaccination and SARS-CoV-2 variants. Assay: immunoSEQ multiplex PCR; the TCRdb copy retains only in-frame clones and omits some. The sample has some 250,000 clones, roughly 90% seen once. The treatment: some 19 received Ad26.COV2.S at low or high dose, single or two shots; roughly 5 received placebo; per-sample allocation not given. Sampling was done on day 63 after the first vaccine or placebo injection. The sample was peripheral blood, taken in a trial of Ad26.COV2.S vaccine versus placebo. These receptors all come from a person between 18 and 60 years old who received the Ad26.COV2.S COVID-19 vaccine or a placebo.

This chain links TRBV21-1 with TRBJ1-6; TRBD1, as called in the table, went unchecked against the DNA. TRBV21-1 is listed as a pseudogene. The CDR3 totals 14 residues. The CDR3 DNA follows: TGTGCCAGCAGCAAAGCAGGGGTCGGGTCACCCCTCCACTTT. It specifies CASSKAGVGSPLHF.

For the CDR3, the DNA is TGTGCCAGCAGATCACGAGGACAGTATAATTCACCCCTCCACTTT. Residues: CASRSRGQYNSPLHF. The chain uses TRBV28 and TRBJ1-6; possible D gene TRBD1, 6 bases. The V gene's germline CDR1 is MDHEN and CDR2 SYDVKM. Trimming pared 6 bases from V and 4 bases from J, leaving 13 bases between. The CDR3 has 15 residues.

Comment on this clone: This sample also contains other DNA sequences that code for the same CDR3. V usage is TRBV5-6 and J usage is TRBJ1-2, with unresolved D. V lost 2 bases to trimming and J lost 5 bases, with 10 bases between them. CDR1 SGHDT and CDR2 YYEEEE come from the germline V gene. The CDR3 length is 13 residues. CDR3 sequence reads: CASSLGTAYGYTF. The CDR3 coding sequence is TGTGCCAGCAGCTTAGGCACAGCTTATGGCTACACCTTC.

This clone occurred once. The chain uses TRBV5-5 and TRBJ1-2, with D maybe TRBD1 (6 bases). Trimming removed 0 bases from V and 4 bases from J, with 13 bases in between. The CDR3 spans 15 residues. Per the germline V gene, CDR1 is SGHKS and CDR2 is YYEKEE (reference sequence). The CDR3 sequence: CASSLAAGEPYGYTF. CDR3 nucleotide sequence: TGTGCCAGCAGCTTGGCAGCAGGGGAACCCTATGGCTACACCTTC.

This clone has only a few counts. The chain couples TRBV5-1 to TRBJ2-5; maybe TRBD1 (6 bases). This CDR3 is 13 amino acids long. The germline V and J ends were trimmed by 3 bases and 5 bases, with 11 bases remaining between them. Germline CDR1 reads SGHRS; CDR2 reads YFSETQ. CDR3 amino acids: CASSSTGLETQYF. In nucleotides, the CDR3 is TGCGCCAGCAGCTCCACAGGGTTGGAGACCCAGTACTTC.

This sequence joins TRBV18 and TRBJ2-5, with 9 bases lining up with TRBD1. CDR3 length: 18 amino acids. J gave up 5 bases and V 3 bases, and 16 bases lay outside the gene matches. CDR1 KGHSH and CDR2 LQKENI come from the germline V gene. The CDR3 loop is CASSPLGPGTGSLETQYF. The DNA for the CDR3 is TGTGCCAGCTCACCCCTTGGGCCCGGGACAGGGTCGTTGGAGACCCAGTACTTC.

This clone was seen just once. The chain employs TRBV28 and TRBJ2-3, with 8 bases lining up with TRBD2. J gave up 0 bases and V 11 bases, and 4 bases lay outside the gene matches. CDR3 length: 13 residues. Looked up from germline, CDR1 is MDHEN and CDR2 is SYDVKM. The CDR3 protein is CAGAGESTDTQYF. The CDR3 bases are TGTGCCGGAGCGGGAGAGAGCACAGATACGCAGTATTTT.

The chain combines TRBV5-4 with TRBJ2-2; D gene ambiguous. The CDR3 consists of 14 residues. Germline lookup yields CDR1 SGHNT and CDR2 YYREEE (reference sequence). Trimming left V 4 bases short and J 5 bases short, with 12 bases between. The CDR3 loop reads CASSAYLGTGELFF. The CDR3, as DNA: TGTGCCAGCAGCGCATACCTGGGGACCGGGGAGCTGTTTTTT. The variable domain in full, completed from reference TRBV5-4 and TRBJ2-2, reads ETGVTQSPTHLIKTRGQQVTLRCSSQSGHNTVSWYQQALGQGPQFIFQYYREEENGRGNFPPRFSGLQFPNYSSELNVNALELDDSALYLCASSAYLGTGELFFGEGSRLTVL.

This chain connects TRBV27 to TRBJ1-2; 8 nucleotides agree with TRBD1. CDR1 is MNHEY, CDR2 SMNVEV, per germline (reference sequence). CDR3 length: 12 amino acids. The J segment lost 7 bases and the V segment lost 6 bases, leaving 4 bases of the junction unmatched. The CDR3: CASSQGAGGYTF. The CDR3 nucleotides are TGTGCCAGCAGCCAGGGGGCAGGTGGCTACACCTTC.

This clone was counted a single time. The chain has TRBV19 and TRBJ2-5; D not resolved. The CDR3 extends over 13 amino acids. V lost 0 bases and J 11 bases, leaving 13 bases between the germline ends. In germline, CDR1 is LNHDA, CDR2 SQIVND (reference sequence). CDR3 DNA sequence: TGTGCCAGTAGTATAGAGTTGACCCGCAGGCAGTACTTC. It encodes CASSIELTRRQYF.

The CDR3 DNA reads TGTGCCAGCAGTGCAGCGCCCCCCTCGCCCCAGCATTTT. As protein: CASSAAPPSPQHF. This rearrangement joins TRBV6-1 to TRBJ1-5; D is uncertain. The CDR3 spans 13 residues. V dropped 4 bases and J dropped 9 bases, with 13 bases sitting between them. The V gene's germline CDR1 is MNHNS and CDR2 SASEGT.

The rearrangement links TRBV9 to TRBJ2-2, with 10 bases matching TRBD2. This CDR3 contains 16 residues. With V trimmed by 4 bases and J by 0 bases, 3 bases remained unmatched. CDR1 is SGDLS, CDR2 YYNGEE, per germline. CDR3 bases: TGTGCCAGCAGCTTAGCGGGGGGACCGAACACCGGGGAGCTGTTTTTT. Translated, it gives CASSLAGGPNTGELFF.

The gene calls are TRBV6-6 and TRBJ2-2, with TRBD2 identical over 12 bases. The CDR3 sequence is 15 residues long. Germline V gene lookup returns CDR1 MNHNY and CDR2 SVGAGI (reference sequence). J lost 8 bases, V lost 2 bases, and 3 bases had no gene match. Written as DNA, the CDR3 is TGTGCCAGCAGTTACGTGACTAGCGGGGGTGGGGAGCTGTTTTTT. It specifies CASSYVTSGGGELFF.

This chain links TRBV28 with TRBJ2-5; 9 bases line up with TRBD1. Germline trimming cut 8 bases from V and 5 bases from J; bases unmatched to any gene: 9. The CDR3 length is 14 residues. Per the germline V gene, CDR1 is MDHEN and CDR2 is SYDVKM. CDR3 sequence: CASLGQGPGETQYF. The CDR3 DNA is TGTGCCAGCTTAGGACAGGGGCCGGGGGAGACCCAGTACTTC.

With respect to this clone: Since a much larger clone is just one base distant, this may be a read error. V is TRBV6-1 and J is TRBJ2-7; TRBD1 matches at 7 bases. The CDR3 consists of 14 residues. V shed 1 base and J 0 bases; nucleotides not matched to a gene: 0. Germline CDR1 and CDR2: MNHNS and SASEGT. DNA of the CDR3: TGTGCCAGCAGTGAAGGGGACAGCTCCTACGAGCAGTACTTC. As protein: CASSEGDSSYEQYF.

V and J are TRBV11-2 and TRBJ2-7; no definite D call. Germline values: CDR1 SGHAT, CDR2 FQNNGV. Trimming removed 2 bases at V and 7 bases at J, with 9 bases between. The CDR3 consists of 12 residues. CDR3 sequence (DNA): TGTGCCAGCAGCTTACTATCTCAGGAGCAGTACTTC. Protein: CASSLLSQEQYF.

The V call is TRBV5-4, the J call TRBJ2-3, with TRBD1 as a possible D gene (6 bases). This CDR3 has 16 residues. The V gene lost 3 bases and the J gene lost 6 bases, with 20 bases spanning the gap. CDR1 is SGHNT and CDR2 is YYREEE in the germline V gene (reference sequence). As DNA, the CDR3 is TGTGCCAGCAGCTGGGGGCGGGCCCTGTCAACTGATACGCAGTATTTT. This encodes CASSWGRALSTDTQYF.

This sequence joins TRBV5-1 and TRBJ1-1; maybe TRBD1 (5 bases). V gave up 3 bases and J gave up 3 bases, with 12 bases separating them. Germline-derived CDR1 and CDR2 are SGHRS and YFSETQ. The CDR3 is 14 residues long. The CDR3 nucleotides are TGCGCCAGCAGCTCCGGGAGGGGCGACACTGAAGCTTTCTTT. The encoded protein is CASSSGRGDTEAFF. The full variable domain, in which reference TRBV5-1 and TRBJ1-1 provide the parts outside the CDR3, is KAGVTQTPRYLIKTRGQQVTLSCSPISGHRSVSWYQQTPGQGLQFLFEYFSETQRNKGNFPGRFSGRQFSNSRSEMNVSTLELGDSALYLCASSSGRGDTEAFFGQGTRLTVV.

The rearrangement uses TRBV7-9 and TRBJ2-3; TRBD2 aligns across 13 bases. Germline loops: CDR1 SEHNR, CDR2 FQNEAQ (reference sequence). Trimming took 5 bases from V and 3 from J; bases not matched to a gene: 5. The CDR3 is 16 residues long. The CDR3 nucleotides are TGTGCCAGCAGCACCATGACTAGCGGGAGGACAGATACGCAGTATTTT. It codes for CASSTMTSGRTDTQYF.

The genes are TRBV3-1 (or the pseudogene TRBV3-2) and TRBJ2-7, with D perhaps matching TRBD2 (5 bases). The V and J ends lost 0 bases and 6 bases respectively, with 6 bases between them. CDR3 size: 12 residues. CDR1 LGHDT and CDR2 YNNKEL come from the germline V gene (reference sequence). The CDR3 here is CASSQEGGEQYF. The CDR3 DNA follows: TGTGCCAGCAGCCAAGAAGGAGGCGAGCAGTACTTC.

J is TRBJ2-6 and V is TRBV7-6, with D possibly being TRBD1 (5 bases). This CDR3 has 17 amino acids. Germline CDR1 SGHVS, CDR2 FNYEAQ. Trimming removed 3 bases at V and 8 bases at J, with 20 bases between. CDR3 region: CASSFGQLPSGSNVLTF. CDR3 bases: TGTGCCAGCAGCTTTGGTCAGCTCCCCTCAGGGTCCAACGTCCTGACTTTC.

The J gene is TRBJ1-2, the V gene TRBV5-6; no clear D. The CDR3 length is 15 residues. With 2 bases removed from V and 4 bases from J, the gap between germline ends came to 15 bases. Germline V lookup: CDR1 SGHDT, CDR2 YYEEEE. The CDR3 bases are TGTGCCAGCAGCTTCGTTGAGGCACTCTTCTATGGCTACACCTTC. It is translated as CASSFVEALFYGYTF.

The chain carries TRBV3-1 (or the pseudogene TRBV3-2) and TRBJ1-1; D is possibly TRBD1 (5 bases). The ends were cut back, 5 bases at V and 5 bases at J, with 15 bases in the middle. Germline CDR1 is LGHDT and CDR2 is YNNKEL (reference sequence). The CDR3 is made up of 14 amino acids. CDR3 region: CASSYPGGGTEAFF. The CDR3 DNA reads as TGTGCCAGCAGCTATCCCGGGGGAGGGACTGAAGCTTTCTTT.